The 27 T cell receptor beta chains in this list originate from one sample, sequenced in a study of beta chain features in type 1 diabetes (dated by TCRdb to 2017 to 2018). Libraries were built with the immunoSEQ multiplex PCR assay. All of the isolated RNA was reverse transcribed with the High Capacity cDNA Reverse Transcription Kit, so expressed TCRB transcripts were sequenced. TCRdb mirrors the immuneACCESS table, restricted to in-frame sequences. Some clones are absent from its copies; in checked studies, under half trace to an unresolved V gene, and the reason for the others is unknown. The sample table contains 300,000 to 350,000 clones; only one count was recorded for 7.5% to 9% of them. The ten largest clones represent roughly 0.44% of the sample. Sequencing used central memory CD4+ T cells from blood. The source of these receptors is a woman aged 18-35 years in good health.

The chain has TRBV4-3 and TRBJ2-3; 8 nucleotides align to TRBD2. From germline, CDR1 is LGHNA and CDR2 YSLEER. V shed 4 bases, J shed 0 bases, and the junction held 6 bases outside the gene matches. The CDR3 contains 16 residues. DNA for the CDR3: TGCGCCAGCAGCCGACAAGCGGGAGCGAGCACAGATACGCAGTATTTT. Its protein product is CASSRQAGASTDTQYF.

About this clone itself: This specimen includes other DNA sequences encoding the same CDR3. The rearrangement joins TRBV5-6 to TRBJ1-1; a possible D gene is TRBD1 (5 bases). This CDR3 comprises 13 residues. Deletions cut 0 bases from V and 3 bases from J, with 6 bases between. Germline CDR1 and CDR2: SGHDT and YYEEEE. CDR3 sequence: CASSLARDTEAFF. In DNA form, the CDR3 reads TGTGCCAGCAGCTTGGCCAGGGACACTGAAGCTTTCTTT.

This chain uses TRBV25-1 with TRBJ2-3; no definite D call. V was trimmed by 6 bases and J by 1 base, leaving 14 bases between them. The CDR3 runs to 15 residues. The germline V gene encodes CDR1 MGHDK and CDR2 SYGVNS. The CDR3 nucleotides read TGTGCCAGCAGCGAGAGCAGTAGAGGCACAGATACGCAGTATTTT. Amino acid sequence: CASSESSRGTDTQYF.

The table lists this clone with a few counts. CDR3 protein: CAIQTGPGNEQFF. CDR3 nucleotide sequence: TGTGCCATTCAGACTGGTCCGGGCAATGAGCAGTTCTTC. This chain joins TRBV11-1 and TRBJ2-1, with no clear D. Germline V gives CDR1 SGHAT, CDR2 FQDESV (reference sequence). There are 13 residues in the CDR3. Trimming took off 10 bases at V and 6 bases at J, with 16 bases between the two ends.

The chain is built from TRBV7-8 and TRBJ1-1; D is unclear. The CDR3 has 13 amino acids. Trimming pared 2 bases from V and 3 bases from J, leaving 7 bases between. In germline, CDR1 is SGHVS, CDR2 FQNEAQ. This chain's CDR3 is CASSLNYDTEAFF. The CDR3 DNA sequence: TGTGCCAGCAGCTTAAATTACGACACTGAAGCTTTCTTT.

In its sample, this clone was seen a few times. The genes are TRBV7-9 and TRBJ2-5; the D gene is possibly TRBD2 (5 bases). Trimming left V 2 bases short and J 4 bases short, with 17 bases between. The CDR3 consists of 16 residues. Germline CDR1 SEHNR, CDR2 FQNEAQ (reference sequence). The CDR3 sequence: CASSLSGTNPLETQYF. CDR3 bases: TGTGCCAGCAGCTTATCGGGAACCAACCCTTTAGAGACCCAGTACTTC.

This clone has more than one count but fewer than ten. The CDR3 coding sequence is TGTGCCAGCAGTTTACAGTTCTACAATGAGCAGTTCTTC. Its protein product is CASSLQFYNEQFF. The chain is built from TRBV28 and TRBJ2-1; no clear D. CDR1 is MDHEN, CDR2 SYDVKM, per germline. Trimming took 2 bases from V and 3 from J, leaving 5 bases between them. This CDR3 region has 13 residues.

The chain is built from TRBV6-6 and TRBJ1-1, with TRBD1 identical over 11 bases. The junction had 9 bases not matched to a gene; V was cut back by 6 bases and J by 3 bases. The CDR3 has 16 amino acids. The germline CDR1 and CDR2 sequences are MNHNY and SVGAGI (reference sequence). The DNA for the CDR3 is TGTGCCAGCAGCCCCGGGACAGGGGGTTGGTACACTGAAGCTTTCTTT. Translating it yields CASSPGTGGWYTEAFF.

The V gene is TRBV6-5, the J gene TRBJ2-7; 8 bases are shared with TRBD2. CDR3 length equals 14 residues. The J segment lost 2 bases and the V segment lost 6 bases, leaving 6 bases of the junction unmatched. The V gene's germline CDR1 is MNHEY and CDR2 SVGAGI. CDR3 loop: CASRRLATAYEQYF. The CDR3 DNA reads as TGTGCCAGCAGGCGACTAGCGACGGCCTACGAGCAGTACTTC.

J is TRBJ1-2 and V is TRBV11-1; D unclear. The germline V and J ends were trimmed by 1 base and 8 bases, with 11 bases remaining between them. This CDR3 comprises 13 residues. Germline CDR1 SGHAT, CDR2 FQDESV (reference sequence). The CDR3 region is CASSLVALEGYTF. The CDR3 nucleotides are TGTGCCAGCAGCTTAGTGGCATTGGAAGGCTACACCTTC.

The rearrangement links TRBV7-9 to TRBJ2-1; D ambiguous. With 4 bases removed from V and 4 bases from J, the gap between germline ends came to 14 bases. Germline V gives CDR1 SEHNR, CDR2 FQNEAQ (reference sequence). This CDR3 is 15 amino acids long. CDR3 in DNA: TGTGCCAGCAGCTCCCAAGACTTATCTTACAATGAGCAGTTCTTC. Translated: CASSSQDLSYNEQFF.

This clone was counted between two and nine times. The chain carries TRBV11-1 and TRBJ2-7; 8 bases are shared with TRBD2. The CDR3 is made up of 18 amino acids. The ends lost 4 bases at V and 0 bases at J; junction bases unmatched: 14. Germline CDR1 reads SGHAT; CDR2 reads FQDESV (reference sequence). CDR3 nucleotides: TGTGCCAGCAGCTCAAGAGCACTAGCGGAATCTTACTCCTACGAGCAGTACTTC. Residues: CASSSRALAESYSYEQYF.

This clone has a handful of counts. The CDR3 DNA is TGTGCCAGCAGCCCTCAAGGAGGGGGCGGCGGAGTCTACACCTTC. It yields the protein CASSPQGGGGGVYTF. This chain links TRBV7-2 with TRBJ1-2, with TRBD1 matching 7 bases. This CDR3 is 15 amino acids long. Germline V gene sequence: CDR1 SGHTA, CDR2 FQGNSA. V shed 5 bases and J 10 bases; nucleotides not matched to a gene: 16.

In its sample, this clone was seen a few times. V gene TRBV11-3 combines with J gene TRBJ2-3; D is perhaps TRBD2 (6 bases). CDR1 SGHNT and CDR2 YENEEA come from the germline V gene. The germline V and J ends were trimmed by 5 bases and 4 bases, with 13 bases remaining between them. This CDR3 spans 14 amino acids. The CDR3 region is CASSDRLDSDTQYF. Here the CDR3 DNA reads TGTGCCAGCAGCGACCGACTAGACTCAGATACGCAGTATTTT.

This chain uses TRBV6-5 with TRBJ1-2; D may be TRBD1 (6 bases). Trimming left V 6 bases short and J 7 bases short, with 15 bases between. Germline CDR1 reads MNHEY; CDR2 reads SVGAGI. This CDR3 spans 13 amino acids. CDR3 DNA sequence: TGTGCCAGCAGCCGAGACAGGATCGGTGGCTACACCTTC. Its protein product is CASSRDRIGGYTF.

This clone was detected many times. The rearrangement uses TRBV28 and TRBJ2-2; D is ambiguous. Germline V CDR1 and CDR2: MDHEN, SYDVKM. Trimming removed 5 bases at V and 8 bases at J, with 9 bases between. The CDR3 runs 12 residues. The CDR3 spells CASSLRAGELFF. The CDR3 DNA is TGTGCCAGCAGTCTCAGAGCTGGGGAGCTGTTTTTT.

This clone showed up just a few times. The chain uses TRBV7-2 and TRBJ2-5, with no clear D. V lost 2 bases and J 3 bases, leaving 10 bases between the germline ends. CDR3 length: 14 residues. From germline, CDR1 is SGHTA and CDR2 FQGNSA. The CDR3 spells CASSLSAPKETQYF. The CDR3 DNA follows: TGTGCCAGCAGCTTATCAGCGCCTAAAGAGACCCAGTACTTC.

This clone came up a few times. J is TRBJ2-2 and V is TRBV6-4; D unclear. CDR3 size: 13 residues. CDR1 is MRHNA, CDR2 SNTAGT, per germline. Trimming took off 2 bases at V and 7 bases at J, with 8 bases between the two ends. DNA for the CDR3: TGTGCCAGCAGTGACCGGCCTGACGGGGAGCTGTTTTTT. This encodes CASSDRPDGELFF.

This clone was recorded a few times. V usage is TRBV7-9 and J usage is TRBJ1-5; weak D call: TRBD1 (5 bases). Trimming shortened V by 5 bases and J by 4 bases, and 12 bases separated the two germline ends. The CDR3 contains 14 residues. CDR1 is SEHNR and CDR2 is FQNEAQ in the germline V gene (reference sequence). CDR3 bases: TGTGCCAGCAGCCTAGGAGACAGAAATCAGCCCCAGCATTTT. Encoded protein: CASSLGDRNQPQHF.

This clone was seen a few times. The chain has TRBV7-2 and TRBJ2-5, with a weak D call TRBD2 (6 bases). The CDR3 is 17 amino acids. Trimming took off 1 base at V and 1 base at J, with 16 bases between the two ends. Germline lookup yields CDR1 SGHTA and CDR2 FQGNSA. CDR3 protein: CASSLVSHSGGQETQYF. Here the CDR3 DNA reads TGTGCCAGCAGCTTAGTTAGCCATAGCGGAGGCCAAGAGACCCAGTACTTC.

This clone has more than one count but fewer than ten. DNA of the CDR3: TGTGCCAGCAGCCCCCTGGGATTGGGGTCTGAAGCTTTCTTT. It is translated as CASSPLGLGSEAFF. The V call is TRBV11-2, the J call TRBJ1-1; no clear D gene. Per the germline V gene, CDR1 is SGHAT and CDR2 is FQNNGV. This CDR3 is built from 14 residues. V lost 5 bases, J lost 6 bases, and 16 bases lay in between.

V is TRBV9 and J is TRBJ2-2; D perhaps matches TRBD1 (6 bases). The V gene's germline CDR1 is SGDLS and CDR2 YYNGEE. The CDR3 loop spans 16 amino acids. Trimming took 4 bases from V and 10 from J, leaving 23 bases between them. DNA for the CDR3: TGTGCCAGCAGCCCCAGGGGTGACGGGATTGGGGAGGAGCTGTTTTTT. Translation gives CASSPRGDGIGEELFF.

This clone was detected a few times. The V and J genes are TRBV29-1 and TRBJ2-2; TRBD1 matches 7 bases. Losses at the gene ends were 7 bases for V and 2 bases for J; bases not matched to a gene: 7. This CDR3 has 14 amino acids. The V gene's germline CDR1 is SQVTM and CDR2 ANQGSEA. The CDR3 DNA reads as TGCAGCGCGTCCGGGACAGCCAACACCGGGGAGCTGTTTTTT. Translated: CSASGTANTGELFF.

Only a few counts were recorded for this clone. The chain employs TRBV7-3 and TRBJ2-1; 7 bases line up with TRBD1. CDR3 length equals 15 residues. The V gene's germline CDR1 is SGHTA and CDR2 FQGTGA. V was pared by 5 bases and J by 3 bases, with 7 bases of the junction left unmatched. The CDR3: CASSVTGTDYNEQFF. For the CDR3, the DNA is TGTGCCAGCAGCGTCACCGGGACAGACTACAATGAGCAGTTCTTC.

The chain carries TRBV7-2 and TRBJ1-1, with 9 bases that match TRBD1. The CDR3 has 15 amino acids. Per the germline V gene, CDR1 is SGHTA and CDR2 is FQGNSA. V lost 3 bases and J lost 4; bases outside the gene matches: 6. Here the CDR3 DNA reads TGTGCCAGCAGCTTGGGACAGGGAGGAGGCACTGAAGCTTTCTTT. It specifies CASSLGQGGGTEAFF.

This chain joins TRBV7-2 and TRBJ2-5; no clear D gene. Germline V gene lookup returns CDR1 SGHTA and CDR2 FQGNSA. V dropped 3 bases and J dropped 0 bases, with 8 bases sitting between them. The CDR3 extends over 14 amino acids. CDR3 sequence (DNA): TGTGCCAGCAGCTTGGAAGCTAACCAAGAGACCCAGTACTTC. Translating gives CASSLEANQETQYF.

The genes are TRBV5-4 and TRBJ2-3, with TRBD2 identical over 8 bases. This CDR3 region has 15 residues. Trimming cost V 5 bases and J 3 bases; bases outside gene matches: 8. The V gene's germline CDR1 is SGHNT and CDR2 YYREEE (reference sequence). The CDR3 loop reads CASRAVLAETDTQYF. Here the CDR3 DNA reads TGTGCCAGCAGGGCGGTACTAGCGGAAACAGATACGCAGTATTTT. Looking up the rest from reference TRBV5-4 and TRBJ2-3 gives the full variable domain: ETGVTQSPTHLIKTRGQQVTLRCSSQSGHNTVSWYQQALGQGPQFIFQYYREEENGRGNFPPRFSGLQFPNYSSELNVNALELDDSALYLCASRAVLAETDTQYFGPGTRLTVL.